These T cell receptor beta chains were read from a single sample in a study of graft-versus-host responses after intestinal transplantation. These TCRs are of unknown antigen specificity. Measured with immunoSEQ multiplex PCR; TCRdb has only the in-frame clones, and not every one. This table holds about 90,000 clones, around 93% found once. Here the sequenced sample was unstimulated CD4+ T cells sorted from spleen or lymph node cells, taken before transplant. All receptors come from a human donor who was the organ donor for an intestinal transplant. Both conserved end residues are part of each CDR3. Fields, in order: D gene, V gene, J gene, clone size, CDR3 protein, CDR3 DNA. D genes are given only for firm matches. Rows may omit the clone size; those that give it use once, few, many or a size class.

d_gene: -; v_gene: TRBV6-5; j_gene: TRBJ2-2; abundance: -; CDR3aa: CASSLGPSILGELFF; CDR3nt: TGTGCCAGCAGTTTAGGACCGTCCATCTTGGGGGAGCTGTTTTTT
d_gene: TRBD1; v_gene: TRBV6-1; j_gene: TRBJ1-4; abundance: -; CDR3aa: CASSTGVGNEKLFF; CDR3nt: TGTGCCAGCAGCACAGGGGTTGGGAATGAAAAACTGTTTTTT
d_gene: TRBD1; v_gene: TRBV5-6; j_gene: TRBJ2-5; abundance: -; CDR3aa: CASSWRQGGQETQYF; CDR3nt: TGTGCCAGCAGCTGGAGACAGGGGGGTCAAGAGACCCAGTACTTC
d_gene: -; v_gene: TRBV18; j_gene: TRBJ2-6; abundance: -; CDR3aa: CASSPRLMGSGANVLTF; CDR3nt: TGTGCCAGCTCACCAAGACTTATGGGCTCTGGGGCCAACGTCCTGACTTTC
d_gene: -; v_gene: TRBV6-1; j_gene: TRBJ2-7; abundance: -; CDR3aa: CASSRVFAYEQYF; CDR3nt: TGTGCCAGCAGCAGGGTTTTCGCCTACGAGCAGTACTTC
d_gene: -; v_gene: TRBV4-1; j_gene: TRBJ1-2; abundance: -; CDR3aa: CASSQDATESGYTF; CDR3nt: TGCGCCAGCAGCCAAGATGCGACAGAGAGCGGCTACACCTTC
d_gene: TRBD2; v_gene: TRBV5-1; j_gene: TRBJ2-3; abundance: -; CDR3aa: CASSLVPGTSGGETDTQYF; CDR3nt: TGCGCCAGCAGCTTGGTTCCTGGGACTAGCGGGGGGGAAACAGATACGCAGTATTTT
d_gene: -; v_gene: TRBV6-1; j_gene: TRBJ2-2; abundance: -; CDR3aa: CASSESLVVGTGELFF; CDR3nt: TGTGCCAGCAGTGAATCCCTGGTGGTCGGCACCGGGGAGCTGTTTTTT
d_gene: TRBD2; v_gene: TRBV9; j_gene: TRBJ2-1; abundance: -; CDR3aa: CASSDRRTSVEYSYNEQFF; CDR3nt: TGTGCCAGCAGCGACAGAAGGACTAGCGTGGAATACTCCTACAATGAGCAGTTCTTC
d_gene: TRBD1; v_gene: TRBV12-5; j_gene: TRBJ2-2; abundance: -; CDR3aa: CASGLEPGQGPHWNTGELFF; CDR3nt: TGTGCTAGTGGTCTGGAACCGGGACAGGGCCCACATTGGAACACCGGGGAGCTGTTTTTT
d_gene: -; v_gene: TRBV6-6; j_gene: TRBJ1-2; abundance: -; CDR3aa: CASSYSTGSNYGYTF; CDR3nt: TGTGCCAGCAGTTACTCTACAGGATCTAACTATGGCTACACCTTC
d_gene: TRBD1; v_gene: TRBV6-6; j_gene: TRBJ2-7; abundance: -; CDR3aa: CASRPDRAYEQYF; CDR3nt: TGTGCCAGCAGACCCGACAGGGCCTACGAGCAGTACTTC
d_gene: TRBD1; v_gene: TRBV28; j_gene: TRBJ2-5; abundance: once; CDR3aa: CASSLGDRAVGETQYF; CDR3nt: TGTGCCAGCAGTTTAGGTGACAGGGCGGTTGGGGAGACCCAGTACTTC
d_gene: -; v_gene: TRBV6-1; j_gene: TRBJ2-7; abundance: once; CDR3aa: CASSSTHEQYF; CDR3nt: TGTGCCAGCAGTTCGACACACGAGCAGTACTTC
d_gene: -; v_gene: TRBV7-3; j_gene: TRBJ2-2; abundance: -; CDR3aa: CASSLGGVTGELFF; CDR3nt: TGTGCCAGCAGCTTAGGCGGGGTTACCGGGGAGCTGTTTTTT
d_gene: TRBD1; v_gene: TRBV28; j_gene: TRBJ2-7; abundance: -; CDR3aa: CASRPGQLRYEQYF; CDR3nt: TGTGCCAGCAGGCCGGGACAGCTACGCTACGAGCAGTACTTC
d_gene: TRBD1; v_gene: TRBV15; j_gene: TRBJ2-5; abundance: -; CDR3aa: CATSVGQGRETQYF; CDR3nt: TGTGCCACCAGCGTAGGACAGGGGAGGGAGACCCAGTACTTC
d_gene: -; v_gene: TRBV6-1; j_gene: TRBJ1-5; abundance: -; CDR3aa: CASSGEKGQPQHF; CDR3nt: TGTGCCAGCAGTGGGGAAAAGGGGCAGCCCCAGCATTTT
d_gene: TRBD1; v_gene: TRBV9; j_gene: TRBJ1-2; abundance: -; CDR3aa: CASSERDREGYGYTF; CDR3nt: TGTGCCAGCAGCGAGAGAGACAGGGAGGGCTATGGCTACACCTTC
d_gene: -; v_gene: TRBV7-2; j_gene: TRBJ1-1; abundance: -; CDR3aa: CASSFQGSAEAFF; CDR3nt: TGTGCCAGCAGCTTTCAGGGGTCCGCTGAAGCTTTCTTT
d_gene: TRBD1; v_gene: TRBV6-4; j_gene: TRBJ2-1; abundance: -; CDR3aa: CASNKFRGQPYNEQFF; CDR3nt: TGTGCCAGCAACAAATTCAGGGGACAGCCCTACAATGAGCAGTTCTTC
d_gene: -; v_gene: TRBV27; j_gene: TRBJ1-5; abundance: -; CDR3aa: CASSPSVGQPQHF; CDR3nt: TGTGCCAGCAGTCCAAGCGTCGGGCAGCCCCAGCATTTT
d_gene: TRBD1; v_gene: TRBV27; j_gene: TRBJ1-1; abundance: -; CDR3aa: CASSSPDRGNTEAFF; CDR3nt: TGTGCCAGCAGTTCCCCGGACAGGGGGAACACTGAAGCTTTCTTT
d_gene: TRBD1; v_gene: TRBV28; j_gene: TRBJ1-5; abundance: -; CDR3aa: CASSLNRGFQPQHF; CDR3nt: TGTGCCAGCAGTTTAAACAGGGGGTTTCAGCCCCAGCATTTT
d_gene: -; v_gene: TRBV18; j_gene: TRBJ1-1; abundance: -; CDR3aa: CASSLQGNSEAFF; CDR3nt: TGTGCCAGCTCACTGCAGGGTAACTCTGAAGCTTTCTTT
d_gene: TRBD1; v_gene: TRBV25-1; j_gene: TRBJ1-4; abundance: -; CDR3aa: CASRRGPNEKLFF; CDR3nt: TGTGCCAGCAGGAGGGGGCCTAATGAAAAACTGTTTTTT
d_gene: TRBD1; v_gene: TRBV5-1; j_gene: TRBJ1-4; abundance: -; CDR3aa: CASSFDREREKLFF; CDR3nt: TGCGCCAGCAGCTTCGACAGGGAGAGGGAAAAACTGTTTTTT
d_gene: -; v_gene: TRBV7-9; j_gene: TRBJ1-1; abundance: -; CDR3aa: CASGSRAGGTEAFF; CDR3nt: TGTGCCAGCGGTTCGAGGGCAGGAGGCACTGAAGCTTTCTTT
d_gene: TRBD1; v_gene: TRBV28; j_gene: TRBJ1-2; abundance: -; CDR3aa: CASRTGGNGYTF; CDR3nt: TGTGCCAGCAGGACAGGGGGGAATGGCTACACCTTC
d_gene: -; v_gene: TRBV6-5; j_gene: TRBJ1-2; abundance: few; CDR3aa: CASSYSRDSSYGYTF; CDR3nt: TGTGCCAGCAGTTACTCGAGAGATTCTTCTTATGGCTACACCTTC
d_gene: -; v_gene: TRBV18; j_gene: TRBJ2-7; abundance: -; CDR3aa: CASSPWNRATYEQYF; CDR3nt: TGTGCCAGCTCACCGTGGAACAGGGCCACATACGAGCAGTACTTC
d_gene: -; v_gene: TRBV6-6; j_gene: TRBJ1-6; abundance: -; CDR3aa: CASTQGLANSPLHF; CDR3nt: TGTGCCAGCACTCAGGGGTTAGCCAATTCACCCCTCCACTTT
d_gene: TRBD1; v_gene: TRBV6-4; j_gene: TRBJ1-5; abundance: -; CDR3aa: CASSTTGGDQPQHF; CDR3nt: TGTGCCAGCAGTACTACAGGGGGGGATCAGCCCCAGCATTTT
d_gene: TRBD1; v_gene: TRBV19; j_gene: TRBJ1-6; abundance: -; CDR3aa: CASSKVGTGLSASSPLHF; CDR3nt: TGTGCCAGTAGTAAGGTCGGGACAGGTCTGTCAGCAAGTTCACCCCTCCACTTT
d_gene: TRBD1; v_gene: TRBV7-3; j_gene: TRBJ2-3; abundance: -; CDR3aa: CASSSRTGADTQYF; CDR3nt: TGTGCCAGCAGCAGCCGGACAGGGGCAGATACGCAGTATTTT
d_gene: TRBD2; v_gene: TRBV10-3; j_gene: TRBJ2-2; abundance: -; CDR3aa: CAITEGGTANTGELFF; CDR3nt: TGTGCCATCACCGAGGGAGGGACGGCGAACACCGGGGAGCTGTTTTTT
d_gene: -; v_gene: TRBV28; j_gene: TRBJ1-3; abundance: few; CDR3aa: CASSFGTAHSGNTIYF; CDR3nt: TGTGCCAGCAGTTTTGGCACAGCCCACTCTGGAAACACCATATATTTT
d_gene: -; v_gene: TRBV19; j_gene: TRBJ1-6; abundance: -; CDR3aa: CASSTLGRTVNSPLHF; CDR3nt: TGTGCCAGTAGTACACTAGGACGAACTGTTAATTCACCCCTCCACTTT